A single T cell receptor beta chain is shown here with its context. The antigen it recognizes is unknown. Base qualities were left out, and no much larger clone turns up one base away. PBMCs were isolated by Ficoll-Paque density gradient centrifugation. CDR1 MNHNY and CDR2 SVGAGI are derived from the germline V gene (reference sequence). The CDR3 contains 12 residues, cysteine and phenylalanine counted. The entry retains the CDR3 DNA only, 36 bases that are in frame from base 1. The V and J ends are trimmed by 5 bases and 5 bases, leaving 7 bases between them. Instrument on record: Illumina NovaSeq 6000. cDNA libraries for TCRalpha and TCRbeta were prepared by 5'RACE using constant-segment primers, with sample barcodes and unique molecular identifiers added. RNA was extracted from every sample with Trizol reagent. Library amplification was performed in two PCR steps, and a second sample barcode and Illumina TruSeq adapters were introduced in the second step. Libraries were sequenced on an Illumina NovaSeq with 2 x 150 bp paired-end reads. The published analysis was carried out like this. With migec v1.2.7, reads were demultiplexed and then collapsed into UMI-guided consensus sequences. With mixcr v2.1.11, UMI consensuses were aligned to TRA and TRB V and J templates and assembled into clonotypes. Clonotypes were classified as expanded or contracted when called significant by both edgeR and NoisET, with noise models trained on biological replicates. For edgeR calls, a false discovery rate-adjusted p below 0.01 and a log2 fold-change threshold of 1 were applied. PCA with hierarchical clustering of max-normalized trajectories of the 1000 most abundant clonotypes was used as exploratory dynamics analysis. The CD4 or CD8 phenotype of responding clones was assigned using the separately sequenced CD4+ and CD8+ repertoires. The public reads were run again by TCRdb, first through fastp at Q25 and then through MiXCR, and only productive beta chains were kept. A single entry per CDR3 protein holds the most common genes and DNA from its merged rows. TCRdb assigned the V and J calls; the authors' analysis was not used. The sample table holds 110,000 to 150,000 distinct CDR3 sequences, of which 11% to 15% were seen once. The ten most abundant clones make up 25% to 30% of the sample.

The data are from a study of T-cell memory formation after mild COVID-19 (dated by TCRdb to 2020 to 2023). Regarding the complete study: Most TCR sequence clusters were specific to one of the two donors. The cohort comprised two young, previously healthy adult volunteers, one female and one male. Longitudinal TCRalpha and TCRbeta repertoire sequencing tracked T-cell clones expanding and contracting after mild COVID-19 in two donors.

Summary of the overall study and its limitations: Contracting CD4+ clones appeared mostly in the CM and EM memory subsets, whereas CD8+ clones were enriched in EMRA. Some responding clones were found in pre-infection memory, which suggests that pre-existing cross-reactive memory T cells took part in the SARS-CoV-2 response. From day 15 to 85, contracting clones showed balanced CD4/CD8 phenotypes, whereas a second wave of clones that expanded from day 15 to 37 leaned towards CD4+. Only a couple of mild cases were covered by the study, and larger cohorts that include severe cases with pre-infection samples were considered necessary. The second-wave clones that peaked on day 37 were not confirmed to be SARS-CoV-2 specific.

Input material: PBMCs or a T cell subset sorted from them (not recorded which). The chain was built from TRBV6-6 and TRBJ2-4, with the D gene uncertain. This receptor was obtained from an adult woman who had mild COVID-19 (a few samples of this study predate the infection). The sample titles of this study are shuffled in the database, so cell type and time point are left out; the donor was told from shared clones. The CDR3 protein is CASSPPENIQYF. In nucleotides, the sequence is TGTGCCAGCAGTCCCCCCGAAAACATTCAGTACTTC.